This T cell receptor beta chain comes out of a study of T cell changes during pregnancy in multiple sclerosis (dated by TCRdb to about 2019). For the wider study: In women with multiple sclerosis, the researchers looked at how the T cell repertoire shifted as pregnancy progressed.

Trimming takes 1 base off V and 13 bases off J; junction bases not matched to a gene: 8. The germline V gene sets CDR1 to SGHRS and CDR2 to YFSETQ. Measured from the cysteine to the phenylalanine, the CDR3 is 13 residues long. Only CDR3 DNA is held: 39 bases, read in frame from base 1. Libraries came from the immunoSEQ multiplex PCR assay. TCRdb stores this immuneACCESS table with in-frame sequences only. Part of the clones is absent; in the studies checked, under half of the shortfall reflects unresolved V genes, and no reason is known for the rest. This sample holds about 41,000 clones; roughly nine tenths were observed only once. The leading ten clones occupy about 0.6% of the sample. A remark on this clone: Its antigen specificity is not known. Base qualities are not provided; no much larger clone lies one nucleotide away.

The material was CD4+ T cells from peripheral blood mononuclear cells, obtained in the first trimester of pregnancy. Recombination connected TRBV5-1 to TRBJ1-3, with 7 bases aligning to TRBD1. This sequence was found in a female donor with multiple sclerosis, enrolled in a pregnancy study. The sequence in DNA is TGCGCCAGCAGCTTGAGAGGACAGGACCAGATATATTTT. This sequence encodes CASSLRGQDQIYF.